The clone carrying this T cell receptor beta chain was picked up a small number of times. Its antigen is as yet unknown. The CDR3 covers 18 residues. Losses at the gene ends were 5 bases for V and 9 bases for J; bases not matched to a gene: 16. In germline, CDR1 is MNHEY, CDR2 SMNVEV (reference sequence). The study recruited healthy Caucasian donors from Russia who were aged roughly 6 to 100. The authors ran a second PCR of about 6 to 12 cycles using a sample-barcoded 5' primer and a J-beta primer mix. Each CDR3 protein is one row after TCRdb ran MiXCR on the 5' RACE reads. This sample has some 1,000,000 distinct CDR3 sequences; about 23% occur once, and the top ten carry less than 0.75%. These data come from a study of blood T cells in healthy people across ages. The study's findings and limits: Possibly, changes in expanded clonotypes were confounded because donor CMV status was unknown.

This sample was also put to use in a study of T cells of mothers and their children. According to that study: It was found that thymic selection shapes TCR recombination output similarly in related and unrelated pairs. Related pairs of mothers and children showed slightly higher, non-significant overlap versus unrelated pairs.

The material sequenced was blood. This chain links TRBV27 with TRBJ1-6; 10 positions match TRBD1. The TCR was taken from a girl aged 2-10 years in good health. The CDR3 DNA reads TGTGCCAGCAGTAAGAAATCCGGGACAGGGGATCTGGGTTCACCCCTCCACTTT. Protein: CASSKKSGTGDLGSPLHF.